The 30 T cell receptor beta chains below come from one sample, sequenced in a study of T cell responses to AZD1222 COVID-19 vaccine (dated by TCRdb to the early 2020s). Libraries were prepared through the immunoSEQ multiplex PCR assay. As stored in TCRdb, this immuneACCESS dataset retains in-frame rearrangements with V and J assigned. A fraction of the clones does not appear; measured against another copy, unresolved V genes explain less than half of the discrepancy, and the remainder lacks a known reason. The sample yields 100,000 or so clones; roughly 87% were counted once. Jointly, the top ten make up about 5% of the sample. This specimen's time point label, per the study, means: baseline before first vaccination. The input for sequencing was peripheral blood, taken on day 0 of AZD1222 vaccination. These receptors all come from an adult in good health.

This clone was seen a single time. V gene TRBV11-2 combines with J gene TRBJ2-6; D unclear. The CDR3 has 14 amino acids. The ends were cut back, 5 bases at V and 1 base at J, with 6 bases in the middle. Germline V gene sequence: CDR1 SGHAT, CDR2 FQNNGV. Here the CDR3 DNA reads TGTGCCAGCAGCCCCTTATCTGGGGCCAACGTCCTGACTTTC. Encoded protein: CASSPLSGANVLTF.

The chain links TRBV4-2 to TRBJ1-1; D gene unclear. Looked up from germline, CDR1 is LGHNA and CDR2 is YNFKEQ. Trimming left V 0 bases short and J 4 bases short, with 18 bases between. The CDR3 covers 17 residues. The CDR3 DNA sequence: TGTGCCAGCAGCCAAGATAACGGCGGGTCGTCGGGCACTGAAGCTTTCTTT. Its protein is CASSQDNGGSSGTEAFF.

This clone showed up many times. Here the CDR3 DNA reads TGTGCCAGCTGGGGACTCGTAGTCACAGATACGCAGTATTTT. Its translation is CASWGLVVTDTQYF. V gene TRBV2 combines with J gene TRBJ2-3; weak D call: TRBD2 (6 bases). Germline loops: CDR1 SNHLY, CDR2 FYNNEI. Between the trimmed V and J ends, which lost 8 bases and 2 bases, there was a span of 14 bases. CDR3 length: 14 residues.

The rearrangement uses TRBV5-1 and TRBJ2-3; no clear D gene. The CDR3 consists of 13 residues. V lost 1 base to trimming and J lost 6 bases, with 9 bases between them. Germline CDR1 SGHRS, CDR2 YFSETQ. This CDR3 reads CASSLIRRDTQYF. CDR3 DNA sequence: TGCGCCAGCAGCTTGATTCGGCGGGATACGCAGTATTTT. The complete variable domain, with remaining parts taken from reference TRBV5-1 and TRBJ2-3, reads KAGVTQTPRYLIKTRGQQVTLSCSPISGHRSVSWYQQTPGQGLQFLFEYFSETQRNKGNFPGRFSGRQFSNSRSEMNVSTLELGDSALYLCASSLIRRDTQYFGPGTRLTVL.

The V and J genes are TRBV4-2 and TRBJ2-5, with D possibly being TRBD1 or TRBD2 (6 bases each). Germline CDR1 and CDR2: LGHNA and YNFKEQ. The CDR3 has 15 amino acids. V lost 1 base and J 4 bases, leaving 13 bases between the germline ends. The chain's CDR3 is CASSQGLGGRETQYF. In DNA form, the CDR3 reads TGTGCCAGCAGCCAAGGACTAGGGGGGCGAGAGACCCAGTACTTC.

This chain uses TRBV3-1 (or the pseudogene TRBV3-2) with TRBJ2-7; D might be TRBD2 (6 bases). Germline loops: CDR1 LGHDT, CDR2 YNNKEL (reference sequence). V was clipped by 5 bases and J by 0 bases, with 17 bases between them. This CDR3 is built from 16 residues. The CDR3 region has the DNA TGTGCCAGCAGCGTAAGGGGAGGAGAAAGCTCCTACGAGCAGTACTTC. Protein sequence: CASSVRGGESSYEQYF.

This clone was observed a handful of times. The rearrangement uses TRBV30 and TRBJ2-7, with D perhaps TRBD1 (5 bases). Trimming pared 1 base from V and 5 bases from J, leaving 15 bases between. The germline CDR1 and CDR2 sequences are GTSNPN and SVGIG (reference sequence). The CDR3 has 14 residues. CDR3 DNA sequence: TGTGCCTGGAGTGGAGAAAGGGGTGGCAACGAGCAGTACTTC. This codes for CAWSGERGGNEQYF.

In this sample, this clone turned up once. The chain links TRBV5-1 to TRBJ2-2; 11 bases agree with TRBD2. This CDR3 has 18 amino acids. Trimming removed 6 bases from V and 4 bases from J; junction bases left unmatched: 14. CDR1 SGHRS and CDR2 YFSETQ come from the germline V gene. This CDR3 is CASTTQLPSGGSTGELFF. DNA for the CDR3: TGCGCCAGCACCACCCAACTCCCTAGCGGGGGGAGCACCGGGGAGCTGTTTTTT.

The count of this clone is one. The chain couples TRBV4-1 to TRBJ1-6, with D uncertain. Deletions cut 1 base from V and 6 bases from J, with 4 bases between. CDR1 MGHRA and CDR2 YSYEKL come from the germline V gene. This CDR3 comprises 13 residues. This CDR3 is CASSQGLNSPLHF. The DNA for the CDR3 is TGCGCCAGCAGCCAAGGACTTAATTCACCCCTCCACTTT.

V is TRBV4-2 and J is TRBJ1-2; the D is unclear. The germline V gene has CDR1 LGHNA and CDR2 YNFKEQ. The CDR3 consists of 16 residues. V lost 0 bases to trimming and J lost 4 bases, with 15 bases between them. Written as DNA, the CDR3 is TGTGCCAGCAGCCAAGAGGCCAGCGCGATTCCCTATGGCTACACCTTC. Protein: CASSQEASAIPYGYTF.

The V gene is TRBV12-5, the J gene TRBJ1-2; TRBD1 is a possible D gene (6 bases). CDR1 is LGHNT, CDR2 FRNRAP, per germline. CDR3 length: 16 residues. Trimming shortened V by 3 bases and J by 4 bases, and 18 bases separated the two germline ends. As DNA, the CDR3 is TGTGCTAGTGGTTTCCAAACAAGGGGGGCCCCCTATGGCTACACCTTC. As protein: CASGFQTRGAPYGYTF.

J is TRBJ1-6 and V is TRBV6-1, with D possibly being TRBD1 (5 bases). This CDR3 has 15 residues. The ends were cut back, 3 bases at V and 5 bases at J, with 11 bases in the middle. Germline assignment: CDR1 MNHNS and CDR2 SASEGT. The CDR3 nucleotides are TGTGCCAGCAGTGAGGGGCCCCCTGATAATTCACCCCTCCACTTT. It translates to CASSEGPPDNSPLHF.

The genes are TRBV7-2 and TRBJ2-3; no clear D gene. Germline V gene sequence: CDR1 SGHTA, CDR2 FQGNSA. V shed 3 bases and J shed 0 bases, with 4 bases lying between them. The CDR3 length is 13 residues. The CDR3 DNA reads TGTGCCAGCAGCTTGATGAGCACAGATACGCAGTATTTT. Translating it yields CASSLMSTDTQYF.

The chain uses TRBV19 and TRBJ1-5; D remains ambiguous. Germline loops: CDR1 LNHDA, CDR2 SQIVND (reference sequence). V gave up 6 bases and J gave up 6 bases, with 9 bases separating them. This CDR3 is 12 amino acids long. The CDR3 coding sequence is TGTGCCAGTAGACAAATGGGTCAGCCCCAGCATTTT. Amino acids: CASRQMGQPQHF. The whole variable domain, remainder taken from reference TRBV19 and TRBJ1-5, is DGGITQSPKYLFRKEGQNVTLSCEQNLNHDAMYWYRQDPGQGLRLIYYSQIVNDFQKGDIAEGYSVSREKKESFPLTVTSAQKNPTAFYLCASRQMGQPQHFGDGTRLSIL.

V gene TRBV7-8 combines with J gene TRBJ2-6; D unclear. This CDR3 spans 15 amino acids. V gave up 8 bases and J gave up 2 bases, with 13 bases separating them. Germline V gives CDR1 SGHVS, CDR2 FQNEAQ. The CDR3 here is CASGIPFAGANVLTF. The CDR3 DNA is TGTGCCAGCGGGATTCCCTTCGCTGGGGCCAACGTCCTGACTTTC.

This CDR3 reads CASSVATGTEQYF. DNA of the CDR3: TGTGCCAGCAGCGTAGCCACAGGGACCGAGCAGTACTTC. The chain links TRBV5-4 to TRBJ2-7, with a possible D match to TRBD1 (6 bases). Germline V lookup: CDR1 SGHNT, CDR2 YYREEE (reference sequence). V lost 4 bases and J 6 bases, leaving 14 bases between the germline ends. The CDR3 consists of 13 residues.

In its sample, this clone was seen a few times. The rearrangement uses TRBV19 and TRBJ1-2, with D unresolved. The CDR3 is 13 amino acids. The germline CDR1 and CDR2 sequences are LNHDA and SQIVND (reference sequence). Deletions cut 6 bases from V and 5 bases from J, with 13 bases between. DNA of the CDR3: TGTGCCAGTAGCCCGGTCCCTGGGTATGGCTACACCTTC. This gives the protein CASSPVPGYGYTF.

Here the CDR3 DNA reads TGTGCCAGCAGCCCGGTGGGCAGGACCTCCTACGAGCAGTACTTC. Protein sequence: CASSPVGRTSYEQYF. The J gene is TRBJ2-7, the V gene TRBV5-6; D not resolved. This CDR3 has 15 residues. From germline, CDR1 is SGHDT and CDR2 YYEEEE. Trimming took 4 bases from V and 0 from J, leaving 14 bases between them.

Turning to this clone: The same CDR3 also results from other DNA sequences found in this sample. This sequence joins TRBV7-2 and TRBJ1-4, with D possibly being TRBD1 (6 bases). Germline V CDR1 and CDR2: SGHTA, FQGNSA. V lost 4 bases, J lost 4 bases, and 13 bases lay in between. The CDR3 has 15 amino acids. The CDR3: CASSSVGQSNEKLFF. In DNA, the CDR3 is TGTGCCAGCAGCTCCGTCGGACAGAGTAATGAAAAACTGTTTTTT.

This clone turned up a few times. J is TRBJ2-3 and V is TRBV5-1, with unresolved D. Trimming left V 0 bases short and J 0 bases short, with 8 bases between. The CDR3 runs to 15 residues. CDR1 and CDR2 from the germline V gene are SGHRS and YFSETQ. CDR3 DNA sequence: TGCGCCAGCAGCTTGGAAGGGTTCAGCACAGATACGCAGTATTTT. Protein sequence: CASSLEGFSTDTQYF.

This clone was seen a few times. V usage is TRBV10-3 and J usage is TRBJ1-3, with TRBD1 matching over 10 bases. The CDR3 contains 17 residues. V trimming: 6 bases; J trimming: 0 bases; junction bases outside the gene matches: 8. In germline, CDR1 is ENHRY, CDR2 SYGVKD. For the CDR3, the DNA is TGTGCCATCAGGGGGACAGGGGAATCATTCTCTGGAAACACCATATATTTT. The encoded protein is CAIRGTGESFSGNTIYF.

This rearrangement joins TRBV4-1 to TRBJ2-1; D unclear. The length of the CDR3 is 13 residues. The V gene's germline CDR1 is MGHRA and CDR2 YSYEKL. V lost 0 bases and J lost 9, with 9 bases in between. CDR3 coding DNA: TGCGCCAGCAGCCAAGAAACTCCCACTGAGCAGTTCTTC. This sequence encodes CASSQETPTEQFF.

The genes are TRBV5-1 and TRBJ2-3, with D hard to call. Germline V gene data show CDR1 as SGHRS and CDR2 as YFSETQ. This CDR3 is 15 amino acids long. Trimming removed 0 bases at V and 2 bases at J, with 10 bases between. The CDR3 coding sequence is TGCGCCAGCAGCTTGGGACCTCAATTCACAGATACGCAGTATTTT. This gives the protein CASSLGPQFTDTQYF.

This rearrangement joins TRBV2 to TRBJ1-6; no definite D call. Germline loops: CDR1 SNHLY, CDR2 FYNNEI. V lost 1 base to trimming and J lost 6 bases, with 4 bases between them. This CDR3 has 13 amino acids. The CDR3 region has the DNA TGTGCCAGCAGTGAAGTTGGTAATTCACCCCTCCACTTT. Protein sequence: CASSEVGNSPLHF.

The CDR3 DNA reads TGTGCGGCTCATCCGGAGGGAGAGACCCAGTACTTC. Amino acids: CAAHPEGETQYF. The chain uses TRBV2 and TRBJ2-5; D possibly corresponds to TRBD2 (6 bases). Germline values: CDR1 SNHLY, CDR2 FYNNEI. There are 12 residues in the CDR3.

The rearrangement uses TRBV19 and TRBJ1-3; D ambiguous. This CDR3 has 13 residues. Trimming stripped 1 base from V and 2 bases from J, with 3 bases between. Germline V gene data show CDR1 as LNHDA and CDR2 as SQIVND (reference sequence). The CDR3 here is CASSIGAGNTIYF. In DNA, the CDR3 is TGTGCCAGTAGTATAGGTGCTGGAAACACCATATATTTT.

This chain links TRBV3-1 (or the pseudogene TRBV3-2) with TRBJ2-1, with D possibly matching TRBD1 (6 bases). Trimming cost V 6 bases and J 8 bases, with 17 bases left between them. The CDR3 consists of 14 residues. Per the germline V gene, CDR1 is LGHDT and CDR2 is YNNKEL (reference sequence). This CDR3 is CASSRLQGSDEQFF. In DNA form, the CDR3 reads TGTGCCAGCAGTCGACTACAGGGTTCGGATGAGCAGTTCTTC.

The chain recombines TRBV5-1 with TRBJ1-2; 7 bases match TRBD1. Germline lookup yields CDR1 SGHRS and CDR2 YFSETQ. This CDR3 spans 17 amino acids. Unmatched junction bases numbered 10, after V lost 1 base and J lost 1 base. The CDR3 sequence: CASSLSVRDSNNYGYTF. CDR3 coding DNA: TGCGCCAGCAGCTTGTCCGTTCGGGACAGCAATAACTATGGCTACACCTTC.

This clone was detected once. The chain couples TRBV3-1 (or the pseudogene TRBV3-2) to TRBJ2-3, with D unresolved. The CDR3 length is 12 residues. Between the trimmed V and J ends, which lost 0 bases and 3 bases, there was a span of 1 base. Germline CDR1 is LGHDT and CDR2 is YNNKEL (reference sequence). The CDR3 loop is CASSQETDTQYF. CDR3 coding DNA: TGTGCCAGCAGCCAAGAAACAGATACGCAGTATTTT.

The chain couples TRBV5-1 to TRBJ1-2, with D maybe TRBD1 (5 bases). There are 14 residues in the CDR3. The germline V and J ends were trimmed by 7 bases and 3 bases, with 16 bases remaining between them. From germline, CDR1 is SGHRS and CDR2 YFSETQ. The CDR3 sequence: CASHRDGGDYGYTF. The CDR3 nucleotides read TGCGCCAGCCACCGGGACGGGGGGGACTATGGCTACACCTTC. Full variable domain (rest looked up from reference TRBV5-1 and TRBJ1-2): KAGVTQTPRYLIKTRGQQVTLSCSPISGHRSVSWYQQTPGQGLQFLFEYFSETQRNKGNFPGRFSGRQFSNSRSEMNVSTLELGDSALYLCASHRDGGDYGYTFGSGTRLTVV.